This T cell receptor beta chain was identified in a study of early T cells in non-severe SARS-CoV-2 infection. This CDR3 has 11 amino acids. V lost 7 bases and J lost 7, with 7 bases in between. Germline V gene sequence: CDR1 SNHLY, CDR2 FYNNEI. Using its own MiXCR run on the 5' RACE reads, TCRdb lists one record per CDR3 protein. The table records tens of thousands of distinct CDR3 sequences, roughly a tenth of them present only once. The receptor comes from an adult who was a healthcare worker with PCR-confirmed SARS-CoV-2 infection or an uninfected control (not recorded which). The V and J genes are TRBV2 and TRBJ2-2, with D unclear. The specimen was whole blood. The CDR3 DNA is TGTGCCAGCACTATGGACGGGGAGCTGTTTTTT. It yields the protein CASTMDGELFF.